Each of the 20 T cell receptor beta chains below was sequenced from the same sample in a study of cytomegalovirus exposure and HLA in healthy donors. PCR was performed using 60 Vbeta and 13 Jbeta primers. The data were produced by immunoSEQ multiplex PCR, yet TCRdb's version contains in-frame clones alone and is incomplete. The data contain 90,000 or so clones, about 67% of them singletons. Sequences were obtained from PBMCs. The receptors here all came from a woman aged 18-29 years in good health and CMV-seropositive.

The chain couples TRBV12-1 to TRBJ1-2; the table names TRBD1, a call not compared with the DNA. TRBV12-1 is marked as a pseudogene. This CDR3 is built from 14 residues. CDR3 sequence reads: CASSGRRVNYGYTF. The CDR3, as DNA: TGTGCCAGCAGCGGACGCAGGGTTAACTATGGCTACACCTTC.

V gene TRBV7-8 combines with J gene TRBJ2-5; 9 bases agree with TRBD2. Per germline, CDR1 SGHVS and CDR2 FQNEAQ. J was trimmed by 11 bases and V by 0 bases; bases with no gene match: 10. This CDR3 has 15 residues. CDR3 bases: TGTGCCAGCAGCTTAGCGCGCGGGAGGGCCGAAGAGCAGTACTTC. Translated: CASSLARGRAEEQYF.

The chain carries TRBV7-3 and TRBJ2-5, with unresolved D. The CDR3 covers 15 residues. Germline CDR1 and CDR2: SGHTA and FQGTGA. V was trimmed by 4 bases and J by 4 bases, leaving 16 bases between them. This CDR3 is CASSSSNERSETQYF. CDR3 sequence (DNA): TGTGCCAGCAGCTCTTCCAATGAGAGGTCAGAGACCCAGTACTTC.

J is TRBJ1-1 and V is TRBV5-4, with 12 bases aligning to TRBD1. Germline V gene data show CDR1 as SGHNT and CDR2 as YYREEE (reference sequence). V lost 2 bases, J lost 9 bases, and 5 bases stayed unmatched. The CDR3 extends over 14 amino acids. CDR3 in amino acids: CASSFRDRGRQAFF. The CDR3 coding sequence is TGTGCCAGCAGCTTCAGGGACAGGGGGCGCCAAGCTTTCTTT.

The CDR3 nucleotides are TGTGCCAGCAGCCCGCCCCCCCCAGGATTATACGAGCAGTACTTC. Protein: CASSPPPPGLYEQYF. The chain employs TRBV5-4 and TRBJ2-7, with D hard to call. V was shortened by 4 bases and J by 4 bases, with 18 bases between the two germline ends. The germline gives CDR1 SGHNT, CDR2 YYREEE (reference sequence). CDR3 length equals 15 residues. The full variable domain, in which reference TRBV5-4 and TRBJ2-7 provide the parts outside the CDR3, is ETGVTQSPTHLIKTRGQQVTLRCSSQSGHNTVSWYQQALGQGPQFIFQYYREEENGRGNFPPRFSGLQFPNYSSELNVNALELDDSALYLCASSPPPPGLYEQYFGPGTRLTVT.

The CDR3 DNA follows: TGTGCCAGCAGTCCCGGGATCCGGGCAGAAGATACGCAGTATTTT. Amino acids: CASSPGIRAEDTQYF. The chain carries TRBV2 and TRBJ2-3; D might be TRBD2 (5 bases). Germline V lookup: CDR1 SNHLY, CDR2 FYNNEI. CDR3 length equals 15 residues. Trimming shortened V by 5 bases and J by 5 bases, and 17 bases separated the two germline ends.

CDR3 sequence: CATGVWDTFQETQYF. DNA of the CDR3: TGTGCCACCGGGGTGTGGGACACATTTCAAGAGACCCAGTACTTC. The chain joins TRBV15 to TRBJ2-5; D is perhaps TRBD1 (6 bases). V dropped 8 bases and J dropped 2 bases, with 18 bases sitting between them. Germline V gene lookup returns CDR1 LNHNV and CDR2 YYDKDF (reference sequence). CDR3 length: 15 amino acids.

CDR3 region: CAWSLKSRGEQYF. DNA for the CDR3: TGTGCCTGGAGTCTTAAGTCTAGGGGCGAGCAGTACTTC. This chain joins TRBV30 and TRBJ2-7, with D possibly TRBD1 on 5 matching bases. Germline CDR1 reads GTSNPN; CDR2 reads SVGIG (reference sequence). The CDR3 extends over 13 amino acids. Trimming shortened V by 2 bases and J by 6 bases, and 14 bases separated the two germline ends.

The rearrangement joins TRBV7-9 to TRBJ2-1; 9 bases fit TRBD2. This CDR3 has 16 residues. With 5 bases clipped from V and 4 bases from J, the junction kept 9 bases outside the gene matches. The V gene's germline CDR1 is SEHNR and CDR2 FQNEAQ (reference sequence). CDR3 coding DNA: TGTGCCAGCAGCCCAAGCGGGGGGCGAAGTTACAATGAGCAGTTCTTC. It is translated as CASSPSGGRSYNEQFF.

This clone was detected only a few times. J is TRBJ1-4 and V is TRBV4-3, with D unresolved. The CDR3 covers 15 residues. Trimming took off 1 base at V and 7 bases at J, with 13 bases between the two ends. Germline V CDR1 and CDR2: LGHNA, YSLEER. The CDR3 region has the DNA TGCGCCAGCAGCCAAGCCTTAGTCTCGGGTGAAAAACTGTTTTTT. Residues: CASSQALVSGEKLFF.

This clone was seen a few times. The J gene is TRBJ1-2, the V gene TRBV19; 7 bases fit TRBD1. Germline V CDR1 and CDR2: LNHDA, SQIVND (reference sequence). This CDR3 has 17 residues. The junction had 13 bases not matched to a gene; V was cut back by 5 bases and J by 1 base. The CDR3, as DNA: TGTGCCAGTAGTTTCGGACAGGACCTCCGCCTTAACTATGGCTACACCTTC. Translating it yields CASSFGQDLRLNYGYTF.

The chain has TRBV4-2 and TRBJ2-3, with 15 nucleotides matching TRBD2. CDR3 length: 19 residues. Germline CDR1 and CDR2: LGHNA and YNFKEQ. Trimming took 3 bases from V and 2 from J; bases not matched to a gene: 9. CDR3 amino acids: CASSQASGTSGRYTDTQYF. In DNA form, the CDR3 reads TGTGCCAGCAGCCAGGCCTCCGGGACTAGCGGGAGGTACACAGATACGCAGTATTTT.

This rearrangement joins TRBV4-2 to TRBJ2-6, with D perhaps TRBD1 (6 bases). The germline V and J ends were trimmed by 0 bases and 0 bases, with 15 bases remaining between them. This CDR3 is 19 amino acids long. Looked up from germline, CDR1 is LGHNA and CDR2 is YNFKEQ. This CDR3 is CASSQELFPDSSGANVLTF. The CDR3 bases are TGTGCCAGCAGCCAAGAGTTGTTCCCGGACAGCTCTGGGGCCAACGTCCTGACTTTC.

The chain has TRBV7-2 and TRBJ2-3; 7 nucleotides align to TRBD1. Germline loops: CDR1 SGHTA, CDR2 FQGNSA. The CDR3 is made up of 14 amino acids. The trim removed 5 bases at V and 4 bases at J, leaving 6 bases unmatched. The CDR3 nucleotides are TGTGCCAGCAGCCACGACAGGGTGGCAGATACGCAGTATTTT. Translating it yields CASSHDRVADTQYF.

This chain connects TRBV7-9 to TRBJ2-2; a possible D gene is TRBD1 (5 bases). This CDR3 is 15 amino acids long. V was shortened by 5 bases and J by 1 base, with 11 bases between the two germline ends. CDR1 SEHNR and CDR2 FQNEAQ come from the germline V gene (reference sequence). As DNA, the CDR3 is TGTGCCAGCAGCCCCGACAGTCGGAACACCGGGGAGCTGTTTTTT. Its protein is CASSPDSRNTGELFF. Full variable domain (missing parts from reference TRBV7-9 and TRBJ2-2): DTGVSQNPRHKITKRGQNVTFRCDPISEHNRLYWYRQTLGQGPEFLTYFQNEAQLEKSRLLSDRFSAERPKGSFSTLEIQRTEQGDSAMYLCASSPDSRNTGELFFGEGSRLTVL.

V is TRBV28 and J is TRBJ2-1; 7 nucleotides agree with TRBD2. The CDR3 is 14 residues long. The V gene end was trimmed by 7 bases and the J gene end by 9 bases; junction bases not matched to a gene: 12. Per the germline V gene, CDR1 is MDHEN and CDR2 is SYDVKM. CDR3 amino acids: CASTPGFTGGEQFF. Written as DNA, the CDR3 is TGTGCCAGCACCCCAGGATTCACGGGGGGTGAGCAGTTCTTC. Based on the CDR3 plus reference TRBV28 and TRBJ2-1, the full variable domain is DVKVTQSSRYLVKRTGEKVFLECVQDMDHENMFWYRQDPGLGLRLIYFSYDVKMKEKGDIPEGYSVSREKKERFSLILESASTNQTSMYLCASTPGFTGGEQFFGPGTRLTVL.

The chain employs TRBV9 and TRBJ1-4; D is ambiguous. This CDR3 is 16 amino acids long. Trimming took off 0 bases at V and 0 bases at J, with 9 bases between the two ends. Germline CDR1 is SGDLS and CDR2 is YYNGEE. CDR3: CASSVGSGATNEKLFF. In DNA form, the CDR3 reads TGTGCCAGCAGCGTAGGGTCGGGTGCAACTAATGAAAAACTGTTTTTT.

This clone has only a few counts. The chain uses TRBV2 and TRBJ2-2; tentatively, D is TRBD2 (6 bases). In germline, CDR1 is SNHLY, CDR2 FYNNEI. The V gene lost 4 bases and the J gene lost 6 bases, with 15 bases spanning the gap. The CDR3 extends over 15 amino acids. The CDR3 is CASSGGELAPGELFF. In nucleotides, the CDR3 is TGTGCCAGCAGTGGAGGAGAACTAGCTCCCGGGGAGCTGTTTTTT.

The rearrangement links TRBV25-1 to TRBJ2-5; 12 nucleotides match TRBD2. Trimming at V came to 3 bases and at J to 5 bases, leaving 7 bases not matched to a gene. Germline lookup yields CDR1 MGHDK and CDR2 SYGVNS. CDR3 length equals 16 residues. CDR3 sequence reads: CASSDRTSGVLETQYF. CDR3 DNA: TGTGCCAGCAGTGATAGGACTAGCGGGGTATTGGAGACCCAGTACTTC.

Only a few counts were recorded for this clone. CDR3 in amino acids: CASSAGTGVYGYTF. In nucleotides, the CDR3 is TGTGCCAGCAGCGCCGGGACAGGGGTCTATGGCTACACCTTC. The chain uses TRBV28 and TRBJ1-2; TRBD1 matches 10 bases. The germline CDR1 and CDR2 sequences are MDHEN and SYDVKM. This CDR3 spans 14 amino acids. V trimming: 6 bases; J trimming: 4 bases; junction bases outside the gene matches: 5.